These 30 T cell receptor beta chains were all obtained from the same sample, sequenced in a study of T-cell memory formation after mild COVID-19. MiXCR, applied by TCRdb to the 5' RACE reads, yields one record per CDR3 protein. The sample shows roughly 350,000 distinct CDR3 sequences, around 21% of them seen only once. The sequenced material came from PBMCs or a T cell subset sorted from them (not recorded which). These receptors were taken from an adult woman who had mild COVID-19 (a few samples of this study predate the infection). Cell type and time point are not known.

This clonotype was seen a handful of times. V is TRBV19 and J is TRBJ2-1; weak D call: TRBD1 (5 bases). The CDR3 has 17 amino acids. Germline loops: CDR1 LNHDA, CDR2 SQIVND (reference sequence). V lost 0 bases and J 5 bases, leaving 17 bases between the germline ends. The CDR3, as DNA: TGTGCCAGTAGTATAGATCGAACAGGCCCCCCTGACAATGAGCAGTTCTTC. As protein: CASSIDRTGPPDNEQFF.

The CDR3: CASTRDTYNSPLHF. In nucleotides, the CDR3 is TGTGCCAGCACCAGGGACACTTATAATTCACCCCTCCACTTT. V is TRBV6-5 and J is TRBJ1-6; D is possibly TRBD1 (6 bases). Germline V gene data show CDR1 as MNHEY and CDR2 as SVGAGI. V was shortened by 7 bases and J by 4 bases, with 11 bases between the two germline ends. This CDR3 is 14 amino acids long.

This chain uses TRBV9 with TRBJ2-5; 12 bases map to TRBD2. The germline CDR1 and CDR2 sequences are SGDLS and YYNGEE. V lost 0 bases to trimming and J lost 5 bases; unmatched junction nucleotides: 8. There are 17 residues in the CDR3. Here the CDR3 DNA reads TGTGCCAGCAGCGTAGATCCTAGCGGGGGGGCCGGCGAGACCCAGTACTTC. It codes for CASSVDPSGGAGETQYF.

The chain carries TRBV24-1 and TRBJ2-3, with D perhaps matching TRBD1 or TRBD2 (5 bases each). The CDR3 consists of 14 residues. Looked up from germline, CDR1 is KGHDR and CDR2 is SFDVKD. The V end lost 4 bases, the J end lost 6 bases, and 13 bases lay between the germline ends. This CDR3 is CATSDWDQGDTQYF. CDR3 DNA: TGTGCCACCAGTGACTGGGACCAAGGGGATACGCAGTATTTT.

This chain joins TRBV9 and TRBJ2-1; TRBD1 might be the D (5 bases). V lost 3 bases and J 0 bases, leaving 10 bases between the germline ends. This CDR3 contains 15 residues. The germline gives CDR1 SGDLS, CDR2 YYNGEE. DNA for the CDR3: TGTGCCAGCAGCGGGGGCCAAAGCTCCTACAATGAGCAGTTCTTC. Its protein is CASSGGQSSYNEQFF.

The V gene is TRBV29-1, the J gene TRBJ2-3; 10 positions agree with TRBD2. In germline, CDR1 is SQVTM, CDR2 ANQGSEA. CDR3 length: 17 amino acids. V gave up 0 bases and J gave up 4 bases; unmatched junction bases: 10. Written as DNA, the CDR3 is TGCAGCGTTGAAGAGGGGGTACTAGCGGGGTTCTCAGATACGCAGTATTTT. Amino acids: CSVEEGVLAGFSDTQYF.

This clonotype has more than one count but fewer than ten. J is TRBJ2-5 and V is TRBV5-1; either TRBD1 or TRBD2 may supply D (5 bases each). Trimming pared 4 bases from V and 0 bases from J, leaving 10 bases between. CDR1 and CDR2 from the germline V gene are SGHRS and YFSETQ. This CDR3 is built from 14 residues. CDR3 coding DNA: TGCGCCAGCAGCGCAGGGAGCTACCAAGAGACCCAGTACTTC. Its protein product is CASSAGSYQETQYF.

The chain links TRBV7-9 to TRBJ2-4; the match to TRBD1 covers 8 bases. This CDR3 spans 13 amino acids. V shed 4 bases and J 13 bases; nucleotides not matched to a gene: 9. Germline assignment: CDR1 SEHNR and CDR2 FQNEAQ (reference sequence). The CDR3 coding sequence is TGTGCCAGCAGCTCTACAGGGGGGTCGGTACAGTACTTC. The encoded protein is CASSSTGGSVQYF.

This clonotype has more than one count but fewer than ten. The chain recombines TRBV7-2 with TRBJ2-5; 7 bases agree with TRBD2. The germline CDR1 and CDR2 sequences are SGHTA and FQGNSA. The J segment lost 4 bases and the V segment lost 5 bases, leaving 10 bases of the junction unmatched. CDR3 size: 15 residues. In DNA, the CDR3 is TGTGCCAGCAGCCCGCTATGGGAGCGGGGAGAGACCCAGTACTTC. Translated, it gives CASSPLWERGETQYF.

This clonotype was detected only once. The V call is TRBV30, the J call TRBJ2-1; D gene ambiguous. The CDR3 length is 17 residues. Germline V CDR1 and CDR2: GTSNPN, SVGIG (reference sequence). The ends were cut back, 0 bases at V and 5 bases at J, with 20 bases in the middle. Written as DNA, the CDR3 is TGTGCCTGGAGTGTTGGGCGCCAATACGGATGGAACAATGAGCAGTTCTTC. Translation gives CAWSVGRQYGWNNEQFF.

Only a few counts were recorded for this clonotype. This sequence joins TRBV5-6 and TRBJ1-1; D gene unclear. Trimming pared 2 bases from V and 2 bases from J, leaving 4 bases between. The CDR3 contains 12 residues. Per the germline V gene, CDR1 is SGHDT and CDR2 is YYEEEE. CDR3 in amino acids: CASSLSNTEAFF. The DNA of the CDR3 is TGTGCCAGCAGCTTATCCAACACTGAAGCTTTCTTT.

This rearrangement joins TRBV29-1 to TRBJ2-1, with 10 bases that match TRBD1. The CDR3 is made up of 14 amino acids. The germline V gene encodes CDR1 SQVTM and CDR2 ANQGSEA. J was trimmed by 8 bases and V by 4 bases; bases with no gene match: 8. The DNA for the CDR3 is TGCAGCGTTGCGTCCCGGACAGGGGGGTATGAGCAGTTCTTC. Its protein is CSVASRTGGYEQFF.

The chain couples TRBV5-1 to TRBJ2-7; 8 bases fit TRBD1. V shed 6 bases and J 3 bases; nucleotides not matched to a gene: 8. The CDR3 is made up of 14 amino acids. CDR1 is SGHRS, CDR2 YFSETQ, per germline. CDR3 protein: CASTPGQGVYEQYF. The CDR3 nucleotides read TGCGCCAGCACCCCAGGACAGGGAGTCTACGAGCAGTACTTC.

The chain couples TRBV4-1 to TRBJ2-1; 11 bases agree with TRBD2. The CDR3 consists of 15 residues. The germline CDR1 and CDR2 sequences are MGHRA and YSYEKL. Trimming took 3 bases from V and 4 from J; bases not matched to a gene: 2. CDR3 amino acids: CASSHGTSGYNEQFF. DNA for the CDR3: TGCGCCAGCAGCCACGGGACTAGCGGATACAATGAGCAGTTCTTC.

This clonotype was found a few times. The genes are TRBV3-1 and TRBJ2-1; tentatively, D is TRBD1 or TRBD2 (5 bases each). The CDR3 is 15 residues long. Germline V gives CDR1 LGHDT, CDR2 YNNKEL (reference sequence). Trimming cost V 1 base and J 9 bases, with 16 bases left between them. The CDR3 protein is CASSQGGPSWGEQFF. Written as DNA, the CDR3 is TGTGCCAGCAGCCAAGGGGGACCAAGCTGGGGTGAGCAGTTCTTC.

Notes on this clonotype: Germline is not matched at one junction end, which may reflect a read error. The J gene is TRBJ1-1, the V gene TRBV6-2 or TRBV6-3; D ambiguous. CDR3 size: 19 residues. CDR1 MNHEY and CDR2 SVGEGT come from the germline V gene. The CDR3 DNA sequence: TGTGCCAGCAGCTACTCAACGGACCCAAGAGCACCCTCGAACACTGAAGCTTTCTTT. It specifies CASSYSTDPRAPSNTEAFF.

This clonotype was seen only a few times. The chain recombines TRBV5-1 with TRBJ2-7; 11 nucleotides match TRBD2. The CDR3 covers 17 residues. V gave up 4 bases and J gave up 5 bases; unmatched junction bases: 14. Germline assignment: CDR1 SGHRS and CDR2 YFSETQ. The CDR3 DNA follows: TGCGCCAGCAGCCCGGAGATCGGTAGCGGGAGGGCCAACGAGCAGTACTTC. Protein product: CASSPEIGSGRANEQYF.

The genes are TRBV27 and TRBJ2-3, with D unclear. This CDR3 spans 13 amino acids. V lost 5 bases and J 6 bases, leaving 12 bases between the germline ends. CDR1 MNHEY and CDR2 SMNVEV come from the germline V gene (reference sequence). The CDR3 sequence: CASSLRHLDTQYF. The DNA for the CDR3 is TGTGCCAGCAGTCTCCGACATTTGGATACGCAGTATTTT.

The rearrangement joins TRBV20-1 to TRBJ2-3; D might be TRBD2 (5 bases). The V end lost 3 bases, the J end lost 4 bases, and 11 bases lay between the germline ends. The CDR3 has 13 residues. Per the germline V gene, CDR1 is DFQATT and CDR2 is SNEGSKA (reference sequence). The CDR3 DNA reads TGCAGTGCTAGGAGGGCCGGTGCAGATACGCAGTATTTT. Its protein is CSARRAGADTQYF.

This clonotype was seen a handful of times. The V gene is TRBV5-1, the J gene TRBJ2-5; the match to TRBD2 covers 8 bases. Losses at the gene ends were 7 bases for V and 0 bases for J; bases not matched to a gene: 8. The germline V gene has CDR1 SGHRS and CDR2 YFSETQ. The CDR3 sequence is 15 residues long. This chain's CDR3 is CASESGGLYQETQYF. CDR3 DNA: TGCGCCAGCGAAAGCGGGGGACTGTACCAAGAGACCCAGTACTTC.

This chain uses TRBV7-6 with TRBJ2-3, with D hard to call. CDR3 length: 12 amino acids. Trimming left V 5 bases short and J 3 bases short, with 6 bases between. CDR1 and CDR2 from the germline V gene are SGHVS and FNYEAQ. The CDR3 loop reads CASSPQTDTQYF. DNA of the CDR3: TGTGCCAGCAGCCCTCAGACAGATACGCAGTATTTT.

This chain links TRBV10-3 with TRBJ1-1; 7 positions agree with TRBD1. The CDR3 runs 13 residues. Per the germline V gene, CDR1 is ENHRY and CDR2 is SYGVKD. V lost 5 bases, J lost 11 bases, and 11 bases stayed unmatched. CDR3 amino acids: CAISSPSTGEAFF. The CDR3 DNA reads as TGTGCCATCAGTTCCCCCAGTACAGGGGAGGCTTTCTTT.

Only a few counts were recorded for this clonotype. CDR3 sequence reads: CASSLALAYNEQFF. In DNA, the CDR3 is TGTGCCAGCAGCTTAGCACTAGCCTACAATGAGCAGTTCTTC. V usage is TRBV7-9 and J usage is TRBJ2-1, with a tentative D call TRBD2 (5 bases). This CDR3 comprises 14 residues. Germline values: CDR1 SEHNR, CDR2 FQNEAQ (reference sequence). V lost 0 bases, J lost 2 bases, and 5 bases lay in between.

This clonotype was seen only a few times. The rearrangement joins TRBV7-9 to TRBJ2-7; D uncertain. There are 12 residues in the CDR3. Germline assignment: CDR1 SEHNR and CDR2 FQNEAQ (reference sequence). V was shortened by 6 bases and J by 1 base, with 7 bases between the two germline ends. The CDR3 spells CASREDSYEQYF. In DNA, the CDR3 is TGTGCCAGCAGAGAAGATTCCTACGAGCAGTACTTC. The full variable domain, with the rest looked up from reference TRBV7-9 and TRBJ2-7, is DTGVSQNPRHKITKRGQNVTFRCDPISEHNRLYWYRQTLGQGPEFLTYFQNEAQLEKSRLLSDRFSAERPKGSFSTLEIQRTEQGDSAMYLCASREDSYEQYFGPGTRLTVT.

This clonotype was counted only a few times. The J gene is TRBJ2-3, the V gene TRBV19, with D perhaps matching TRBD1 or TRBD2 (5 bases each). The CDR3 spans 13 residues. The germline V gene encodes CDR1 LNHDA and CDR2 SQIVND (reference sequence). Trimming cost V 3 bases and J 4 bases, with 8 bases left between them. This CDR3 reads CASSIGDADTQYF. CDR3 DNA sequence: TGTGCCAGTAGTATTGGGGACGCAGATACGCAGTATTTT.

This clonotype occurred a few times. The CDR3 bases are TGTGCCAGCACCGAGGACTCCTATAATTCACCCCTCCACTTT. It yields the protein CASTEDSYNSPLHF. This chain connects TRBV7-6 to TRBJ1-6; D ambiguous. CDR1 SGHVS and CDR2 FNYEAQ come from the germline V gene. The CDR3 sequence is 14 residues long. Deletions cut 7 bases from V and 0 bases from J, with 7 bases between.

The chain uses TRBV18 and TRBJ2-3; D gene uncertain. CDR1 is KGHSH, CDR2 LQKENI, per germline. Trimming took off 1 base at V and 0 bases at J, with 11 bases between the two ends. The CDR3 is 16 amino acids. CDR3 sequence: CASSPLTLSSTDTQYF. CDR3 sequence (DNA): TGTGCCAGCTCACCACTCACCCTGTCTAGCACAGATACGCAGTATTTT.

The chain is built from TRBV5-5 and TRBJ1-6; the D gene is possibly TRBD1 (6 bases). CDR3 length equals 16 residues. Germline loops: CDR1 SGHKS, CDR2 YYEKEE (reference sequence). V was cut by 4 bases and J by 1 base, with 12 bases left in between. The CDR3 region is CASSPGDGSYNSPLHF. For the CDR3, the DNA is TGTGCCAGCAGCCCAGGGGACGGGTCCTATAATTCACCCCTCCACTTT.

The chain is built from TRBV24-1 and TRBJ2-1; a possible D gene is TRBD1 (7 bases). Germline CDR1 KGHDR, CDR2 SFDVKD. The CDR3 runs 16 residues. The germline V and J ends were trimmed by 3 bases and 1 base, with 12 bases remaining between them. The CDR3 sequence is CATSDGGTASYNEQFF. In nucleotides, the CDR3 is TGTGCCACCAGTGATGGCGGGACAGCTTCCTACAATGAGCAGTTCTTC.

The chain has TRBV12-3 or TRBV12-4 and TRBJ2-1, with no clear D. V lost 3 bases, J lost 7 bases, and 4 bases lay in between. The CDR3 is 11 residues long. Written as DNA, the CDR3 is TGTGCCAGCAGTTTCGCGAATGAGCAGTTCTTC. Its translation is CASSFANEQFF.